A single sample is the source of the 17 T cell receptor beta chains below, sequenced in a study of cytomegalovirus exposure and HLA in healthy donors. With 60 Vbeta and 13 Jbeta primers, the PCR was carried out. Sequenced by immunoSEQ multiplex PCR; TCRdb stores in-frame clones only, minus some. The sample features 45,000 to 60,000 clones, with about 17% in its top ten. Sequencing used PBMCs. The receptor set was obtained from a male donor in good health and CMV-seronegative.

The chain recombines TRBV30 with TRBJ1-2; possibly TRBD1 for D (6 bases). The ends were cut back, 7 bases at V and 4 bases at J, with 10 bases in the middle. This CDR3 contains 11 residues. Germline CDR1 reads GTSNPN; CDR2 reads SVGIG (reference sequence). DNA for the CDR3: TGTGCCTACGGACAGCTCTATGGCTACACCTTC. Translating it yields CAYGQLYGYTF. Supplemented by reference TRBV30 and TRBJ1-2, the full variable domain reads SQTIHQWPATLVQPVGSPLSLECTVEGTSNPNLYWYRQAAGRGLQLLFYSVGIGQISSEVPQNLSASRPQDRQFILSSKKLLLSDSGFYLCAYGQLYGYTFGSGTRLTVV.

The gene calls are TRBV18 and TRBJ1-2, with unresolved D. The V and J ends lost 6 bases and 8 bases respectively, with 22 bases between them. The CDR3 length is 15 residues. CDR1 is KGHSH, CDR2 LQKENI, per germline. CDR3 loop: CASSLDREAMGGYTF. The CDR3 DNA reads TGTGCCAGCTCTCTCGATCGGGAGGCGATGGGGGGCTACACCTTC. Filled out from reference TRBV18 and TRBJ1-2, the complete variable domain reads NAGVMQNPRHLVRRRGQEARLRCSPMKGHSHVYWYRQLPEEGLKFMVYLQKENIIDESGMPKERFSAEFPKEGPSILRIQQVVRGDSAAYFCASSLDREAMGGYTFGSGTRLTVV.

CDR3 loop: CAWRRTENFYGYTF. CDR3 in DNA: TGTGCCTGGAGGAGAACGGAGAACTTCTATGGCTACACCTTC. This chain links TRBV30 with TRBJ1-2; D uncertain. The CDR3 is 14 residues long. With 3 bases removed from V and 4 bases from J, the gap between germline ends came to 15 bases. Germline V gene lookup returns CDR1 GTSNPN and CDR2 SVGIG (reference sequence). The full variable domain, completed using reference TRBV30 and TRBJ1-2, is SQTIHQWPATLVQPVGSPLSLECTVEGTSNPNLYWYRQAAGRGLQLLFYSVGIGQISSEVPQNLSASRPQDRQFILSSKKLLLSDSGFYLCAWRRTENFYGYTFGSGTRLTVV.

J is TRBJ1-2 and V is TRBV29-1; 8 bases match TRBD1. Germline CDR1 and CDR2: SQVTM and ANQGSEA. V shed 6 bases, J shed 7 bases, and the junction held 7 bases outside the gene matches. The CDR3 has 12 amino acids. The CDR3 region has the DNA TGCAGCGTCGCAGGGGGCGTCGGTGGCTACACCTTC. Protein sequence: CSVAGGVGGYTF.

The chain carries TRBV10-3 and TRBJ2-7; the D gene is possibly TRBD1 (6 bases). CDR1 is ENHRY, CDR2 SYGVKD, per germline. The CDR3 contains 13 residues. Between the trimmed V and J ends, which lost 3 bases and 3 bases, there was a span of 9 bases. The CDR3 coding sequence is TGTGCCATCAGTGATCCGGACAGCTACGAGCAGTACTTC. It translates to CAISDPDSYEQYF.

The gene calls are TRBV6-5 and TRBJ2-7; TRBD2 matches 7 bases. Per germline, CDR1 MNHEY and CDR2 SVGAGI. V was pared by 2 bases and J by 6 bases, with 10 bases of the junction left unmatched. The CDR3 consists of 15 residues. This CDR3 reads CASSYGRGRLSEQYF. CDR3 in DNA: TGTGCCAGCAGTTACGGGCGGGGGAGGTTATCCGAGCAGTACTTC.

The V call is TRBV9, the J call TRBJ1-2; 8 bases map to TRBD1. CDR1 and CDR2 from the germline V gene are SGDLS and YYNGEE. J was trimmed by 4 bases and V by 0 bases; bases with no gene match: 11. The CDR3 sequence is 17 residues long. The CDR3 bases are TGTGCCAGCAGCGTAGATTGGTCAGGGGGCGTTACCTATGGCTACACCTTC. It specifies CASSVDWSGGVTYGYTF. The full variable domain, rest sourced from reference TRBV9 and TRBJ1-2, is DSGVTQTPKHLITATGQRVTLRCSPRSGDLSVYWYQQSLDQGLQFLIQYYNGEERAKGNILERFSAQQFPDLHSELNLSSLELGDSALYFCASSVDWSGGVTYGYTFGSGTRLTVV.

The chain has TRBV30 and TRBJ1-2; D remains ambiguous. Germline CDR1 and CDR2: GTSNPN and SVGIG (reference sequence). The CDR3 covers 14 residues. V was pared by 2 bases and J by 7 bases, with 17 bases between. The chain's CDR3 is CAWSYGRGMGGYTF. CDR3 in DNA: TGTGCCTGGAGTTATGGACGGGGAATGGGTGGCTACACCTTC.

The chain joins TRBV7-9 to TRBJ1-1; D not resolved. Germline lookup yields CDR1 SEHNR and CDR2 FQNEAQ (reference sequence). Trimming stripped 1 base from V and 6 bases from J, with 6 bases between. CDR3 length: 12 residues. As DNA, the CDR3 is TGTGCCAGCAGCTTAGATTTAGCTGAAGCTTTCTTT. It codes for CASSLDLAEAFF.

The V call is TRBV18, the J call TRBJ1-2; D possibly corresponds to TRBD1 (5 bases). Trimming left V 0 bases short and J 8 bases short, with 7 bases between. The CDR3 totals 12 residues. CDR1 KGHSH and CDR2 LQKENI come from the germline V gene. The CDR3 sequence: CASSPPGAGYTF. DNA of the CDR3: TGTGCCAGCTCACCACCAGGGGCAGGCTACACCTTC. Combining the CDR3 with reference TRBV18 and TRBJ1-2 gives the whole variable domain NAGVMQNPRHLVRRRGQEARLRCSPMKGHSHVYWYRQLPEEGLKFMVYLQKENIIDESGMPKERFSAEFPKEGPSILRIQQVVRGDSAAYFCASSPPGAGYTFGSGTRLTVV.

This chain uses TRBV7-2 with TRBJ1-2; D uncertain. This CDR3 is 19 amino acids long. Germline CDR1 and CDR2: SGHTA and FQGNSA. The V end was cut by 3 bases, the J end by 5 bases, with 28 bases between. In DNA form, the CDR3 reads TGTGCCAGCAGCTTCCATCGCGGGGAGGGTCACGGTGAGGGTTATGGCTACACCTTC. Amino acids: CASSFHRGEGHGEGYGYTF. The full variable domain, in which reference TRBV7-2 and TRBJ1-2 provide the parts outside the CDR3, is GAGVSQSPSNKVTEKGKDVELRCDPISGHTALYWYRQSLGQGLEFLIYFQGNSAPDKSGLPSDRFSAERTGGSVSTLTIQRTQQEDSAVYLCASSFHRGEGHGEGYGYTFGSGTRLTVV.

The gene calls are TRBV9 and TRBJ1-2; a weak D match, TRBD1 (5 bases). CDR3 size: 15 residues. Germline-derived CDR1 and CDR2 are SGDLS and YYNGEE. V gave up 4 bases and J gave up 4 bases, with 17 bases separating them. CDR3 nucleotide sequence: TGTGCCAGCAGCATAGGCGACAGCCTAATCTATGGCTACACCTTC. Its translation: CASSIGDSLIYGYTF.

V usage is TRBV9 and J usage is TRBJ1-1, with D possibly matching TRBD1 (5 bases). Trimming stripped 4 bases from V and 3 bases from J, with 13 bases between. CDR3 length: 14 amino acids. Germline CDR1 is SGDLS and CDR2 is YYNGEE. In nucleotides, the CDR3 is TGTGCCAGCAGCCTTGGGACTAGGGACACTGAAGCTTTCTTT. Translating it yields CASSLGTRDTEAFF. Full variable domain (missing parts from reference TRBV9 and TRBJ1-1): DSGVTQTPKHLITATGQRVTLRCSPRSGDLSVYWYQQSLDQGLQFLIQYYNGEERAKGNILERFSAQQFPDLHSELNLSSLELGDSALYFCASSLGTRDTEAFFGQGTRLTVV.

V gene TRBV7-2 combines with J gene TRBJ2-7; 9 nucleotides align to TRBD2. This CDR3 is built from 18 residues. CDR1 and CDR2 (germline): SGHTA, FQGNSA. Trimming took 1 base from V and 1 from J; bases not matched to a gene: 11. This CDR3 is CASSLVIRLAGTSYEQYF. In nucleotides, the CDR3 is TGTGCCAGCAGCTTAGTCATCAGGCTAGCGGGGACTTCCTACGAGCAGTACTTC.

J is TRBJ2-3 and V is TRBV4-1; TRBD1 aligns across 9 bases. J was trimmed by 4 bases and V by 0 bases; bases with no gene match: 5. CDR1 MGHRA and CDR2 YSYEKL come from the germline V gene. CDR3 length equals 16 residues. The chain's CDR3 is CASSQDWGQGSDTQYF. CDR3 DNA sequence: TGCGCCAGCAGCCAAGACTGGGGACAGGGTTCAGATACGCAGTATTTT.

The V gene is TRBV5-1, the J gene TRBJ1-2; 8 bases line up with TRBD1. V lost 4 bases and J lost 3; bases outside the gene matches: 8. Germline values: CDR1 SGHRS, CDR2 YFSETQ. The CDR3 spans 15 residues. The CDR3 spells CASSSAGGADYGYTF. Here the CDR3 DNA reads TGCGCCAGCAGCAGCGCAGGGGGCGCGGACTATGGCTACACCTTC.

The chain carries TRBV18 and TRBJ1-2; D call uncertain. CDR1 and CDR2 (germline): KGHSH, LQKENI. V lost 3 bases and J lost 3, with 11 bases in between. The CDR3 is 14 amino acids. The CDR3 DNA reads as TGTGCCAGCTCACCCCCCTCAGAGGACTATGGCTACACCTTC. The encoded protein is CASSPPSEDYGYTF.